Presented here are 22 T cell receptor beta chains from one specimen sequenced in a study of cytomegalovirus exposure and HLA in healthy donors. It was with 60 Vbeta and 13 Jbeta primers that the PCR ran. This table comes from immunoSEQ multiplex PCR, and its TCRdb copy is limited to in-frame clones, with some not included. This table holds tens of thousands of clones. The sequenced material came from PBMCs. Source of these receptors: a female donor in good health and CMV-seronegative.

V is TRBV18 and J is TRBJ2-5; no clear D gene. Between the trimmed V and J ends, which lost 3 bases and 1 base, there was a span of 9 bases. In germline, CDR1 is KGHSH, CDR2 LQKENI. This CDR3 has 14 amino acids. CDR3 nucleotides: TGTGCCAGCTCACCTTCGCGGTCCCAAGAGACCCAGTACTTC. This codes for CASSPSRSQETQYF.

The V and J genes are TRBV5-1 and TRBJ2-4, with unresolved D. V shed 4 bases and J shed 0 bases, with 8 bases lying between them. The CDR3 runs to 14 residues. Germline lookup yields CDR1 SGHRS and CDR2 YFSETQ. This CDR3 reads CASSPNLAKNIQYF. CDR3 nucleotide sequence: TGCGCCAGCAGCCCGAACTTAGCCAAAAACATTCAGTACTTC.

The chain couples TRBV2 to TRBJ1-6; 7 bases match TRBD1. CDR1 and CDR2 (germline): SNHLY, FYNNEI. With 6 bases clipped from V and 10 bases from J, the junction kept 6 bases outside the gene matches. The CDR3 runs to 13 residues. The DNA of the CDR3 is TGTGCCAGCAGCACAGGGGTTCGGTCACCCCTCCACTTT. It is translated as CASSTGVRSPLHF.

This chain uses TRBV2 with TRBJ1-5; D call uncertain. CDR3 length: 15 residues. CDR1 is SNHLY and CDR2 is FYNNEI in the germline V gene. V gave up 7 bases and J gave up 5 bases, with 18 bases separating them. CDR3: CASTSGGLGYQPQHF. The CDR3 nucleotides are TGTGCCAGCACTAGTGGTGGACTCGGTTATCAGCCCCAGCATTTT.

The chain has TRBV18 and TRBJ2-7; TRBD1 matches 12 bases. Germline CDR1 reads KGHSH; CDR2 reads LQKENI. Trimming cost V 2 bases and J 6 bases; bases outside gene matches: 11. The CDR3 has 17 residues. As DNA, the CDR3 is TGTGCCAGCTCACCAAGGATTTTTGGGACAGGGGGCATCGAGCAGTACTTC. Translating gives CASSPRIFGTGGIEQYF. Complete variable domain (other parts from reference TRBV18 and TRBJ2-7): NAGVMQNPRHLVRRRGQEARLRCSPMKGHSHVYWYRQLPEEGLKFMVYLQKENIIDESGMPKERFSAEFPKEGPSILRIQQVVRGDSAAYFCASSPRIFGTGGIEQYFGPGTRLTVT.

The CDR3 loop reads CASSSLRGVNTEAFF. The CDR3 coding sequence is TGTGCCAGCAGTAGCCTCAGGGGAGTGAACACTGAAGCTTTCTTT. The gene calls are TRBV6-6 and TRBJ1-1, with TRBD1 as a possible D gene (6 bases). Germline V gives CDR1 MNHNY, CDR2 SVGAGI (reference sequence). CDR3 size: 15 residues. Trimming shortened V by 5 bases and J by 0 bases, and 13 bases separated the two germline ends.

V gene TRBV5-8 combines with J gene TRBJ1-4; D remains ambiguous. Trimming took off 0 bases at V and 7 bases at J, with 4 bases between the two ends. Germline loops: CDR1 SGHTS, CDR2 YDEGEE. The CDR3 sequence is 12 residues long. The CDR3 coding sequence is TGTGCCAGCAGCTTGGACGGTGAAAAACTGTTTTTT. Its protein is CASSLDGEKLFF.

The chain employs TRBV2 and TRBJ1-3; no clear D. From germline, CDR1 is SNHLY and CDR2 FYNNEI. Trimming shortened V by 6 bases and J by 8 bases, and 8 bases separated the two germline ends. This CDR3 has 11 amino acids. The CDR3 protein is CASRREHTIYF. The CDR3 nucleotides are TGTGCCAGCAGACGAGAGCACACCATATATTTT.

Measured by frequency, this clone is medium-sized. DNA for the CDR3: TGTGCCAGCAGTTCAGGTTTGAACACTGAAGCTTTCTTT. Translating gives CASSSGLNTEAFF. The chain uses TRBV6-6 and TRBJ1-1; D is unclear. Trimming removed 4 bases from V and 0 bases from J, with 6 bases in between. The CDR3 loop spans 13 amino acids. CDR1 and CDR2 (germline): MNHNY, SVGAGI (reference sequence).

The chain employs TRBV30 and TRBJ1-1; 11 bases fit TRBD1. Germline CDR1 is GTSNPN and CDR2 is SVGIG (reference sequence). With 3 bases clipped from V and 3 bases from J, the junction kept 3 bases outside the gene matches. There are 14 residues in the CDR3. CDR3 sequence: CAWRSGQGDTEAFF. The CDR3, as DNA: TGTGCCTGGAGATCGGGACAGGGGGACACTGAAGCTTTCTTT. Complete variable domain (other parts from reference TRBV30 and TRBJ1-1): SQTIHQWPATLVQPVGSPLSLECTVEGTSNPNLYWYRQAAGRGLQLLFYSVGIGQISSEVPQNLSASRPQDRQFILSSKKLLLSDSGFYLCAWRSGQGDTEAFFGQGTRLTVV.

The V and J genes are TRBV6-5 and TRBJ1-2, with 7 positions matching TRBD1. CDR1 and CDR2 from the germline V gene are MNHEY and SVGAGI. The length of the CDR3 is 14 residues. Losses at the gene ends were 5 bases for V and 4 bases for J; bases not matched to a gene: 7. The CDR3 DNA sequence: TGTGCCAGCAGTCAAACCGGACAGGTCTATGGCTACACCTTC. This translates into CASSQTGQVYGYTF.

This clone is called medium-sized based on its frequency. The chain uses TRBV7-6 and TRBJ2-2; unclear D gene. V was cut by 1 base and J by 3 bases, with 15 bases left in between. There are 17 residues in the CDR3. The V gene's germline CDR1 is SGHVS and CDR2 FNYEAQ. The CDR3 spells CASSLVVSYRDTGELFF. DNA of the CDR3: TGTGCCAGCAGCTTAGTCGTCTCTTACCGGGACACCGGGGAGCTGTTTTTT.

The chain employs TRBV5-4 and TRBJ2-3, with 13 bases matching TRBD2. V shed 4 bases and J 7 bases; nucleotides not matched to a gene: 9. The CDR3 runs 16 residues. The V gene's germline CDR1 is SGHNT and CDR2 YYREEE (reference sequence). DNA for the CDR3: TGTGCCAGCAGCCATCCACTAGCGGGGGGGCGAAATACGCAGTATTTT. This encodes CASSHPLAGGRNTQYF.

The chain links TRBV5-1 to TRBJ2-3; 8 nucleotides match TRBD2. Germline assignment: CDR1 SGHRS and CDR2 YFSETQ. V lost 3 bases to trimming and J lost 0 bases; unmatched junction nucleotides: 6. The CDR3 runs 16 residues. The CDR3 DNA reads as TGCGCCAGCAGCTCCCGGGGGGGGGCGAGCACAGATACGCAGTATTTT. This sequence encodes CASSSRGGASTDTQYF.

The V and J genes are TRBV30 and TRBJ2-5; D is possibly TRBD2 (6 bases). The ends were cut back, 0 bases at V and 4 bases at J, with 18 bases in the middle. The CDR3 is 16 amino acids. Germline CDR1 GTSNPN, CDR2 SVGIG (reference sequence). The CDR3 here is CAWSVLSLSGGETQYF. The CDR3 bases are TGTGCCTGGAGTGTACTAAGCCTTAGCGGAGGAGAGACCCAGTACTTC.

This chain connects TRBV4-3 to TRBJ2-1, with TRBD2 identical over 8 bases. Losses at the gene ends were 0 bases for V and 4 bases for J; bases not matched to a gene: 8. The CDR3 runs to 17 residues. Germline lookup yields CDR1 LGHNA and CDR2 YSLEER. The CDR3 region has the DNA TGCGCCAGCAGCCAAGATAAGACGGGGGGGCCGTACAATGAGCAGTTCTTC. Amino acid sequence: CASSQDKTGGPYNEQFF.

The chain uses TRBV18 and TRBJ1-3; the D is unclear. The CDR3 has 16 residues. The V gene lost 0 bases and the J gene lost 0 bases, with 9 bases spanning the gap. Germline V gene sequence: CDR1 KGHSH, CDR2 LQKENI. In DNA form, the CDR3 reads TGTGCCAGCTCACCACCCCCCGTGAGCTCTGGAAACACCATATATTTT. Amino acid sequence: CASSPPPVSSGNTIYF. The variable domain in full, completed from reference TRBV18 and TRBJ1-3, reads NAGVMQNPRHLVRRRGQEARLRCSPMKGHSHVYWYRQLPEEGLKFMVYLQKENIIDESGMPKERFSAEFPKEGPSILRIQQVVRGDSAAYFCASSPPPVSSGNTIYFGEGSWLTVV.

The CDR3 bases are TGTGCCAGCAGTGGAACAGGGGGCCGGCGCTATGGCTACACCTTC. It is translated as CASSGTGGRRYGYTF. This chain joins TRBV28 and TRBJ1-2; 9 positions agree with TRBD1. J gave up 4 bases and V 5 bases, and 8 bases lay outside the gene matches. Looked up from germline, CDR1 is MDHEN and CDR2 is SYDVKM. The CDR3 has 15 amino acids.

This rearrangement joins TRBV27 to TRBJ2-7, with D possibly TRBD1 on 8 matching bases. Per the germline V gene, CDR1 is MNHEY and CDR2 is SMNVEV (reference sequence). CDR3 length: 15 residues. V lost 8 bases and J 12 bases, leaving 29 bases between the germline ends. The CDR3 spells CASEGGTGPLSLMYF. The CDR3, as DNA: TGTGCCAGCGAGGGAGGGACAGGACCGTTGTCCCTAATGTACTTC.

The rearrangement joins TRBV11-2 to TRBJ2-5; D gene ambiguous. There are 11 residues in the CDR3. V gave up 3 bases and J gave up 3 bases, with 2 bases separating them. Germline CDR1 reads SGHAT; CDR2 reads FQNNGV. The CDR3 sequence is CASSFKETQYF. The CDR3, as DNA: TGTGCCAGCAGCTTCAAAGAGACCCAGTACTTC.

V and J are TRBV7-9 and TRBJ1-1; D possibly corresponds to TRBD1 (6 bases). V dropped 4 bases and J dropped 1 base, with 16 bases sitting between them. The CDR3 contains 16 residues. Germline lookup yields CDR1 SEHNR and CDR2 FQNEAQ (reference sequence). For the CDR3, the DNA is TGTGCCAGCAGCTCAGGGGACACCGAGTCGAACACTGAAGCTTTCTTT. Its translation is CASSSGDTESNTEAFF.

The J gene is TRBJ2-7, the V gene TRBV28; a weak D match, TRBD1 (6 bases). CDR1 MDHEN and CDR2 SYDVKM come from the germline V gene. The CDR3 is 12 amino acids. Between the trimmed V and J ends, which lost 8 bases and 12 bases, there was a span of 20 bases. CDR3 coding DNA: TGTGCCAGCCAATCAGGGGATAACAAGTGGTACTTC. It encodes CASQSGDNKWYF.